This entry lists 16 T cell receptor beta chains sequenced from one sample in a study of blood T cell repertoires in COVID-19. The method was immunoSEQ multiplex PCR; TCRdb's version includes in-frame clones alone and lacks a portion of them. The sample has fewer than 250,000 clones, roughly 90% seen once. The specimen was peripheral blood. These receptor sequences come from a man aged 65 to 79 with acute or convalescent COVID-19.

This chain links TRBV27 with TRBJ2-1; TRBD2 agrees at 13 bases. V shed 1 base, J shed 5 bases, and the junction held 2 bases outside the gene matches. Germline values: CDR1 MNHEY, CDR2 SMNVEV (reference sequence). The CDR3 consists of 16 residues. The CDR3 DNA reads as TGTGCCAGCAGTTTATGGACTAGCGGGAGAGACAATGAGCAGTTCTTC. Protein sequence: CASSLWTSGRDNEQFF.

CDR3 DNA sequence: TGTGCCAGCAGTGAAGCAGGGACAGGAGAAGCTTTCTTT. Translating gives CASSEAGTGEAFF. The rearrangement uses TRBV6-1 and TRBJ1-1; 8 bases are shared with TRBD1. The CDR3 covers 13 residues. Trimming removed 0 bases from V and 8 bases from J; junction bases left unmatched: 2. The V gene's germline CDR1 is MNHNS and CDR2 SASEGT.

The chain joins TRBV24-1 to TRBJ2-2, with 8 bases identical to TRBD1. CDR1 and CDR2 (germline): KGHDR, SFDVKD. CDR3 length: 16 amino acids. The V gene end was trimmed by 3 bases and the J gene end by 6 bases; junction bases not matched to a gene: 8. The CDR3 DNA is TGTGCCACCAGTGATACCAGGGGGCAAGTCTCCGGGGAGCTGTTTTTT. Translating it yields CATSDTRGQVSGELFF.

The sample holds a few counts of this clone. The chain links TRBV2 to TRBJ2-7; tentative D call: TRBD2 (6 bases). The germline V gene encodes CDR1 SNHLY and CDR2 FYNNEI. The CDR3 runs to 12 residues. V was trimmed by 7 bases and J by 2 bases, leaving 9 bases between them. CDR3 nucleotides: TGTGCCAGCATGCGGGATCCCTACGAGCAGTACTTC. This encodes CASMRDPYEQYF.

The gene calls are TRBV7-2 and TRBJ2-1; weak D call: TRBD2 (5 bases). The V end was cut by 3 bases, the J end by 8 bases, with 11 bases between. This CDR3 spans 13 amino acids. Per the germline V gene, CDR1 is SGHTA and CDR2 is FQGNSA. This CDR3 reads CASSFLLVYEQFF. CDR3 DNA: TGTGCCAGCAGCTTCTTACTAGTGTATGAGCAGTTCTTC.

The chain carries TRBV13 and TRBJ2-7, with a weak D call TRBD1 (5 bases). The germline gives CDR1 PRHDT, CDR2 FYEKMQ (reference sequence). The CDR3 covers 14 residues. The V and J ends lost 4 bases and 3 bases respectively, with 13 bases between them. The DNA for the CDR3 is TGTGCCAGCAGCTCCAGACAGAGCCACTACGAGCAGTACTTC. It codes for CASSSRQSHYEQYF.

V gene TRBV5-1 combines with J gene TRBJ1-5; no clear D. The CDR3 totals 17 residues. V lost 0 bases to trimming and J lost 3 bases, with 16 bases between them. Germline values: CDR1 SGHRS, CDR2 YFSETQ. The CDR3, as DNA: TGCGCCAGCAGCTTGGGCCCGTCGGGGTCAGACAATCAGCCCCAGCATTTT. Its translation: CASSLGPSGSDNQPQHF.

The V gene is TRBV4-1, the J gene TRBJ1-5, with D possibly TRBD1 on 5 matching bases. This CDR3 is 17 amino acids long. Trimming cost V 3 bases and J 2 bases, with 17 bases left between them. Germline values: CDR1 MGHRA, CDR2 YSYEKL. The CDR3 nucleotides are TGCGCCAGCAGCCACCCCGGCGGGACCCCGGGCAATCAGCCCCAGCATTTT. This gives the protein CASSHPGGTPGNQPQHF.

The chain links TRBV7-3 to TRBJ2-3; D unresolved. This CDR3 is built from 13 residues. Trimming pared 0 bases from V and 4 bases from J, leaving 5 bases between. Germline-derived CDR1 and CDR2 are SGHTA and FQGTGA. As DNA, the CDR3 is TGTGCCAGCAGCTTAACTAGTTCAGATACGCAGTATTTT. As protein: CASSLTSSDTQYF. The complete variable domain, with remaining parts taken from reference TRBV7-3 and TRBJ2-3, reads GAGVSQTPSNKVTEKGKYVELRCDPISGHTALYWYRQSLGQGPEFLIYFQGTGAADDSGLPNDRFFAVRPEGSVSTLKIQRTERGDSAVYLCASSLTSSDTQYFGPGTRLTVL.

The rearrangement links TRBV5-1 to TRBJ2-1; 9 positions match TRBD2. The germline gives CDR1 SGHRS, CDR2 YFSETQ. The CDR3 spans 14 residues. The junction had 2 bases not matched to a gene; V was cut back by 0 bases and J by 7 bases. CDR3 sequence: CASSLALAGNEQFF. The CDR3 bases are TGCGCCAGCAGCTTGGCCCTAGCGGGAAATGAGCAGTTCTTC.

The rearrangement joins TRBV9 to TRBJ2-7; TRBD2 aligns across 11 bases. Unmatched junction bases numbered 1, after V lost 0 bases and J lost 2 bases. CDR1 SGDLS and CDR2 YYNGEE come from the germline V gene. This CDR3 has 15 amino acids. The DNA of the CDR3 is TGTGCCAGCAGCGTAGCTAGCGGGAGGCCCTACGAGCAGTACTTC. This gives the protein CASSVASGRPYEQYF.

The chain links TRBV5-5 to TRBJ1-3; no definite D call. V shed 3 bases and J shed 3 bases, with 7 bases lying between them. Germline assignment: CDR1 SGHKS and CDR2 YYEKEE (reference sequence). This CDR3 has 13 amino acids. CDR3 in amino acids: CASSSRVGNTIYF. The CDR3, as DNA: TGTGCCAGCAGCTCGCGGGTTGGAAACACCATATATTTT.

V gene TRBV19 combines with J gene TRBJ2-2; D possibly corresponds to TRBD2 (6 bases). The CDR3 runs 16 residues. Germline V gene sequence: CDR1 LNHDA, CDR2 SQIVND (reference sequence). V lost 1 base to trimming and J lost 0 bases, with 9 bases between them. The CDR3 here is CASSIGRLANTGELFF. DNA of the CDR3: TGTGCCAGTAGTATAGGTCGACTAGCGAACACCGGGGAGCTGTTTTTT.

In the case of this clone: Distinct nucleotide sequences in the sample also encode this CDR3. The chain recombines TRBV9 with TRBJ2-2; 10 nucleotides agree with TRBD1. The CDR3 spans 15 residues. V shed 2 bases and J 4 bases; nucleotides not matched to a gene: 2. Per the germline V gene, CDR1 is SGDLS and CDR2 is YYNGEE. The CDR3 loop reads CASSVGQGGTGELFF. CDR3 DNA: TGTGCCAGCAGCGTCGGACAGGGGGGCACCGGGGAGCTGTTTTTT.

The rearrangement uses TRBV18 and TRBJ1-3, with 8 bases fitting TRBD1. The CDR3 contains 16 residues. V was clipped by 5 bases and J by 2 bases; unmatched bases: 8. The germline V gene encodes CDR1 KGHSH and CDR2 LQKENI. The CDR3 region is CASSTGTGGAGNTIYF. The CDR3 DNA is TGTGCCAGCTCAACAGGAACAGGGGGAGCTGGAAACACCATATATTTT.

The gene calls are TRBV23-1 and TRBJ1-5, with 11 bases lining up with TRBD1. TRBV23-1 is labeled an ORF, and its function is uncertain. This CDR3 spans 19 amino acids. V shed 0 bases, J shed 2 bases, and the junction held 9 bases outside the gene matches. The CDR3 here is CASSQSWTGGSRRNQPQHF. DNA of the CDR3: TGCGCCAGCAGTCAATCCTGGACAGGGGGCTCTCGACGCAATCAGCCCCAGCATTTT.